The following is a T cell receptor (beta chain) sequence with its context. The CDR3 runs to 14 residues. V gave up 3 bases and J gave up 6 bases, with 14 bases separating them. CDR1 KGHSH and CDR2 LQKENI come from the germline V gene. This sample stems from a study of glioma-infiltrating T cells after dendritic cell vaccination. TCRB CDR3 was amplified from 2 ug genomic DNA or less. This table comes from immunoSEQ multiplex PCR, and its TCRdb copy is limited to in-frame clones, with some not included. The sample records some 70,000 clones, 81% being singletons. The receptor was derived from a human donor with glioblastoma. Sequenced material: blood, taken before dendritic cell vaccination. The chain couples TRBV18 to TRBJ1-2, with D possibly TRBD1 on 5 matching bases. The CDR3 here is CASSPEDSINGYTF. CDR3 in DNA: TGTGCCAGCTCACCTGAAGACAGTATAAATGGCTACACCTTC.